A single sample is the source of the 17 T cell receptor beta chains below, sequenced in a study of T cell repertoires in cytomegalovirus infection. TCRdb re-called the reads with MiXCR, one entry per CDR3 protein. The sample contains more than 350,000 distinct CDR3 sequences, about 33% of which appear only once. Sequenced: PBMCs. Receptors were obtained from a human donor in good health (CMV status not recorded). Some clones in this sample may be carry-over from other donors' samples.

The chain is built from TRBV5-4 and TRBJ2-3; 12 bases match TRBD2. Germline CDR1 and CDR2: SGHNT and YYREEE (reference sequence). The CDR3 consists of 16 residues. Germline trimming cut 4 bases from V and 2 bases from J; bases unmatched to any gene: 5. CDR3 nucleotide sequence: TGTGCCAGCAGCACGGGACTAGCGGGCGTCACAGATACGCAGTATTTT. This gives the protein CASSTGLAGVTDTQYF.

The chain has TRBV2 and TRBJ1-4; D not resolved. CDR1 is SNHLY and CDR2 is FYNNEI in the germline V gene. The V and J ends lost 5 bases and 13 bases respectively, with 14 bases between them. This CDR3 has 12 residues. CDR3 loop: CASSHDMAGLFF. CDR3 sequence (DNA): TGTGCCAGCAGTCACGACATGGCCGGACTGTTTTTT.

This chain connects TRBV4-1 to TRBJ2-7; D is possibly TRBD1 (5 bases). The CDR3 length is 15 residues. Deletions cut 7 bases from V and 6 bases from J, with 22 bases between. Per germline, CDR1 MGHRA and CDR2 YSYEKL. CDR3 nucleotides: TGCGCCAGCATCCGAGAACAGGAACTTCGGGCCGAGCAGTACTTC. It encodes CASIREQELRAEQYF.

This clonotype was recorded at least ten times. This chain uses TRBV20-1 with TRBJ2-5, with 9 nucleotides matching TRBD2. Germline V gene lookup returns CDR1 DFQATT and CDR2 SNEGSKA (reference sequence). V dropped 7 bases and J dropped 9; count of bases not matched to a gene: 15. This CDR3 is built from 14 residues. The CDR3 reads CSVEPGLAIEAQYF. CDR3 nucleotides: TGCAGTGTCGAACCGGGACTAGCAATTGAGGCCCAGTACTTC.

The rearrangement links TRBV5-1 to TRBJ2-7; D not certain. The CDR3 sequence is 12 residues long. Germline V gene data show CDR1 as SGHRS and CDR2 as YFSETQ. V was shortened by 4 bases and J by 12 bases, with 17 bases between the two germline ends. CDR3 in amino acids: CASSLLDPPGYF. CDR3 coding DNA: TGCGCCAGCAGCCTCCTGGACCCGCCGGGGTACTTC.

This clonotype has only a few counts. V gene TRBV7-8 combines with J gene TRBJ2-1; 9 bases map to TRBD2. CDR3 length: 17 residues. With 2 bases clipped from V and 10 bases from J, the junction kept 15 bases outside the gene matches. Looked up from germline, CDR1 is SGHVS and CDR2 is FQNEAQ. In DNA form, the CDR3 reads TGTGCCAGCAGCTTATTCCCCCGCGCGGGGGGGCCTGAAGAGCAGTTCTTC. Amino acid sequence: CASSLFPRAGGPEEQFF. The full variable domain, rest sourced from reference TRBV7-8 and TRBJ2-1, is GAGVSQSPRYKVAKRGQDVALRCDPISGHVSLFWYQQALGQGPEFLTYFQNEAQLDKSGLPSDRFFAERPEGSVSTLKIQRTQQEDSAVYLCASSLFPRAGGPEEQFFGPGTRLTVL.

V gene TRBV28 combines with J gene TRBJ2-1; 14 bases fit TRBD2. V lost 6 bases to trimming and J lost 9 bases; unmatched junction nucleotides: 4. This CDR3 has 14 amino acids. Germline V gives CDR1 MDHEN, CDR2 SYDVKM. CDR3 DNA: TGTGCCAGCAGGTCCGGGACTAGCGGGGGTGAGCAGTTCTTC. Translated: CASRSGTSGGEQFF. The whole variable domain, remainder taken from reference TRBV28 and TRBJ2-1, is DVKVTQSSRYLVKRTGEKVFLECVQDMDHENMFWYRQDPGLGLRLIYFSYDVKMKEKGDIPEGYSVSREKKERFSLILESASTNQTSMYLCASRSGTSGGEQFFGPGTRLTVL.

This clonotype was seen repeatedly, ten times or more. The chain combines TRBV12-3 or TRBV12-4 with TRBJ1-1; D perhaps matches TRBD1 (5 bases). The V and J ends lost 7 bases and 1 base respectively, with 16 bases between them. The CDR3 loop spans 15 amino acids. CDR3 sequence (DNA): TGTGCCAGCAATAGGCGGGGAGGGGAGAACACTGAAGCTTTCTTT. Encoded protein: CASNRRGGENTEAFF.

The chain employs TRBV7-2 and TRBJ2-7, with D possibly TRBD2 on 7 matching bases. Germline V gene lookup returns CDR1 SGHTA and CDR2 FQGNSA. Trimming removed 8 bases at V and 2 bases at J, with 19 bases between. This CDR3 has 15 amino acids. DNA for the CDR3: TGTGCCAGCGTACCCCGGGCGGGGGCTACCTACGAGCAGTACTTC. Its translation: CASVPRAGATYEQYF. Complete variable domain (other parts from reference TRBV7-2 and TRBJ2-7): GAGVSQSPSNKVTEKGKDVELRCDPISGHTALYWYRQSLGQGLEFLIYFQGNSAPDKSGLPSDRFSAERTGGSVSTLTIQRTQQEDSAVYLCASVPRAGATYEQYFGPGTRLTVT.

As for this clonotype: Sequence at one end of the junction differs from germline and may be a read error. CDR3 in amino acids: CSSSAGQGHTEDFF. The CDR3 DNA sequence: TGTTCCAGCAGCGCGGGACAGGGGCACACTGAAGATTTCTTT. The gene calls are TRBV7-2 and TRBJ1-1, with 10 bases aligning to TRBD1. Germline values: CDR1 SGHTA, CDR2 FQGNSA. The CDR3 loop spans 14 amino acids.

V is TRBV10-3 and J is TRBJ2-1, with 7 bases identical to TRBD1. Trimming at V came to 4 bases and at J to 3 bases, leaving 6 bases not matched to a gene. CDR1 is ENHRY and CDR2 is SYGVKD in the germline V gene. This CDR3 spans 15 amino acids. The CDR3 loop reads CAISGDRDSYNEQFF. In DNA, the CDR3 is TGTGCCATCAGTGGGGACCGGGACAGCTACAATGAGCAGTTCTTC.

This clonotype has at least ten counts. The chain joins TRBV12-3 or TRBV12-4 to TRBJ2-5, with D tentatively TRBD2 (5 bases). With 5 bases removed from V and 5 bases from J, the gap between germline ends came to 15 bases. The CDR3 is 14 residues long. Here the CDR3 reads CASSPGLSEETQYF. CDR3 bases: TGTGCCAGCAGTCCCGGGCTTAGCGAGGAGACCCAGTACTTC.

The chain combines TRBV28 with TRBJ1-5; D gene uncertain. CDR1 MDHEN and CDR2 SYDVKM come from the germline V gene. This CDR3 has 15 amino acids. V was clipped by 6 bases and J by 0 bases, with 12 bases between them. CDR3 protein: CASSQRINSNQPQHF. The CDR3 bases are TGTGCCAGCAGCCAAAGGATAAATAGCAATCAGCCCCAGCATTTT.

This clonotype was counted many times. This sequence joins TRBV7-9 and TRBJ1-2; D uncertain. The V end was cut by 5 bases, the J end by 1 base, with 8 bases between. This CDR3 contains 13 residues. Germline-derived CDR1 and CDR2 are SEHNR and FQNEAQ (reference sequence). The CDR3 reads CASSPPGNYGYTF. CDR3 DNA sequence: TGTGCCAGCAGCCCCCCGGGTAACTATGGCTACACCTTC.

In its sample, this clonotype was seen a few times. This chain uses TRBV6-2 or TRBV6-3 with TRBJ1-1; 11 positions agree with TRBD1. CDR1 and CDR2 from the germline V gene are MNHEY and SVGEGT. Unmatched junction bases numbered 4, after V lost 7 bases and J lost 6 bases. CDR3 length equals 13 residues. The CDR3 DNA reads TGTGCCAGCAAGGGACAGGGGGGTTCTGAAGCTTTCTTT. It codes for CASKGQGGSEAFF.

In this sample, this clonotype turned up a few times. V usage is TRBV12-3 or TRBV12-4 and J usage is TRBJ1-2, with 7 bases lining up with TRBD1. The CDR3 is 14 residues long. V shed 3 bases, J shed 4 bases, and the junction held 5 bases outside the gene matches. CDR3 in DNA: TGTGCCAGCAGTTTGGCAGGGGGTGTCTATGGCTACACCTTC. It specifies CASSLAGGVYGYTF.

In its sample, this clonotype was seen a few times. V is TRBV12-3 or TRBV12-4 and J is TRBJ1-2, with D uncertain. With 2 bases removed from V and 0 bases from J, the gap between germline ends came to 7 bases. The CDR3 contains 14 residues. Here the CDR3 reads CASSLKGTNYGYTF. DNA of the CDR3: TGTGCCAGCAGTTTAAAGGGAACTAACTATGGCTACACCTTC.